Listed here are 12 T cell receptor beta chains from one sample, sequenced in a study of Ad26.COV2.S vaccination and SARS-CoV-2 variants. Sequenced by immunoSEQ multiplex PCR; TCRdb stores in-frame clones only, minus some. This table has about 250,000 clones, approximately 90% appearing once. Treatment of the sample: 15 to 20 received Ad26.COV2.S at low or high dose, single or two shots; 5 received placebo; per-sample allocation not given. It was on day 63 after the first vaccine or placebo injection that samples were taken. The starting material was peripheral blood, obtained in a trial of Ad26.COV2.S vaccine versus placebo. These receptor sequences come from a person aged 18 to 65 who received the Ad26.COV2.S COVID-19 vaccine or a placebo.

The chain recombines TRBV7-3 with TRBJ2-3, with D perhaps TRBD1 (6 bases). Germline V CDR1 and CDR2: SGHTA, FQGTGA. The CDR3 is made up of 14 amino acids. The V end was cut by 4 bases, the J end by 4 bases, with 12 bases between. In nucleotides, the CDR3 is TGTGCCAGCAGCTCCTGGACAGATCCAGATACGCAGTATTTT. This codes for CASSSWTDPDTQYF.

CDR3 nucleotide sequence: TGTGCCTGGAGCGACGCCAGGACCGCTGGAAACACCATATATTTT. Protein: CAWSDARTAGNTIYF. The genes are TRBV30 and TRBJ1-3; no reliable D call. In germline, CDR1 is GTSNPN, CDR2 SVGIG (reference sequence). Trimming removed 3 bases at V and 2 bases at J, with 14 bases between. This CDR3 contains 15 residues.

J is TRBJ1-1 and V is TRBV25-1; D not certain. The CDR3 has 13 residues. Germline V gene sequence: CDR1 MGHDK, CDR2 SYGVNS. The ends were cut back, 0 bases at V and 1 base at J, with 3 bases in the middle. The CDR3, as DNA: TGTGCCAGCAGTGAATACAGGAACACTGAAGCTTTCTTT. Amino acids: CASSEYRNTEAFF.

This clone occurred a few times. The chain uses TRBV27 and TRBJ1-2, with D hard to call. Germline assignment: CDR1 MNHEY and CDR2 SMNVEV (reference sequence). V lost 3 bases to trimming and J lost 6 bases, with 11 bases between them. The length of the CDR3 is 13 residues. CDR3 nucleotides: TGTGCCAGCAGTTTGCCGGGTGGGGATGGCTACACCTTC. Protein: CASSLPGGDGYTF.

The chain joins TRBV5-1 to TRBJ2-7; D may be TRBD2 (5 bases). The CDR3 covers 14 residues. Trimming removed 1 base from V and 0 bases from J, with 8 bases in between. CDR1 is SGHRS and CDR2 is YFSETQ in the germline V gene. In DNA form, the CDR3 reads TGCGCCAGCAGCTTGTGGGCGGGCTCCTACGAGCAGTACTTC. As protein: CASSLWAGSYEQYF.

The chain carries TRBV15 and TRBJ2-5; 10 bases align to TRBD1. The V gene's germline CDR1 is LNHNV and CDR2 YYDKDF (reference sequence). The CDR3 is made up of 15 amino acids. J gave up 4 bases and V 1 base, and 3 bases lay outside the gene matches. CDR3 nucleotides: TGTGCCACCAGCAGAGGACAGGGGGCTGTAGAGACCCAGTACTTC. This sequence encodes CATSRGQGAVETQYF.

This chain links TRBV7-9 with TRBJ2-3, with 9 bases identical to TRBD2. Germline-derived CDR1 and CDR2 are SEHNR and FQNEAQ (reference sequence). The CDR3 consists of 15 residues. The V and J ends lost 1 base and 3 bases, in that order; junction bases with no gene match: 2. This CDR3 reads CASSLDAGGTDTQYF. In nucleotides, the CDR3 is TGTGCCAGCAGCTTAGATGCGGGAGGGACAGATACGCAGTATTTT. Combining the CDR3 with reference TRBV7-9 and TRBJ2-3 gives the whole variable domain DTGVSQNPRHKITKRGQNVTFRCDPISEHNRLYWYRQTLGQGPEFLTYFQNEAQLEKSRLLSDRFSAERPKGSFSTLEIQRTEQGDSAMYLCASSLDAGGTDTQYFGPGTRLTVL.

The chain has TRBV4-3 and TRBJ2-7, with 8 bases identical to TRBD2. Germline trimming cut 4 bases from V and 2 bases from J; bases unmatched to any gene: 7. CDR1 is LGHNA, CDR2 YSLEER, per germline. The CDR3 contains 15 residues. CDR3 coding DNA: TGCGCCAGCAGCCGAGACGGGGGGGATGCCTACGAGCAGTACTTC. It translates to CASSRDGGDAYEQYF.

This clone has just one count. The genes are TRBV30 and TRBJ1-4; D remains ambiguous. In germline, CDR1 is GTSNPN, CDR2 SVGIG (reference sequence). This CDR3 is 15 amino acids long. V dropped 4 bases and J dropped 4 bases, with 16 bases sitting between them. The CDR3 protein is CAWKEAGTHNEKLFF. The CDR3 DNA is TGTGCCTGGAAGGAGGCGGGAACACATAATGAAAAACTGTTTTTT.

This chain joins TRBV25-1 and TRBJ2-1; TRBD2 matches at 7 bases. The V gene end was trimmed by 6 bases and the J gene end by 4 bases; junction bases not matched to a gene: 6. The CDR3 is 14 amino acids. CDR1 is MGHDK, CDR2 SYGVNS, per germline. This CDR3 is CASSNRTRYNEQFF. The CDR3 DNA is TGTGCCAGCAGCAACAGGACTAGGTACAATGAGCAGTTCTTC.

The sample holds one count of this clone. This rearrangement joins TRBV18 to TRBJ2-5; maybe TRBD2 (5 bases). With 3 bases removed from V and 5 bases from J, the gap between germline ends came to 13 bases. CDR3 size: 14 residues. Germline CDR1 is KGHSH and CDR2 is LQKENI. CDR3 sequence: CASSPTRSPETQYF. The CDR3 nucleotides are TGTGCCAGCTCACCTACTAGGAGTCCCGAGACCCAGTACTTC.

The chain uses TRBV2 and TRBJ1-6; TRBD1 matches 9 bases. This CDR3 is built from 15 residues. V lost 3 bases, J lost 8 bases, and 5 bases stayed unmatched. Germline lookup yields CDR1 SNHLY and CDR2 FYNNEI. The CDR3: CASSDPRTGDSPLHF. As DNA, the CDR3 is TGTGCCAGCAGTGATCCTAGGACAGGGGATTCACCCCTCCACTTT.